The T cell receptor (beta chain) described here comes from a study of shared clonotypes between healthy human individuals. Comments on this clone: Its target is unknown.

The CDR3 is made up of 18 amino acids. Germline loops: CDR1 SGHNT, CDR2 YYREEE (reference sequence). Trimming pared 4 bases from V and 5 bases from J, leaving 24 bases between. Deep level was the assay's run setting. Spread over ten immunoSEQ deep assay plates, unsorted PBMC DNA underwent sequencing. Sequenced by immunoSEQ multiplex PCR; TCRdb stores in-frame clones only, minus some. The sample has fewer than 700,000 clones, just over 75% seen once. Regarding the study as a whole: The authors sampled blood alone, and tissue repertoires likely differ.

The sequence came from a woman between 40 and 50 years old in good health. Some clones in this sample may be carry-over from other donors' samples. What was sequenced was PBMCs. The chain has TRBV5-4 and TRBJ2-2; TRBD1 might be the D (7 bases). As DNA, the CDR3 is TGTGCCAGCAGCCCCGCCTGGAGGTCCCAGGGGGGAACCGGGGAGCTGTTTTTT. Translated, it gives CASSPAWRSQGGTGELFF.